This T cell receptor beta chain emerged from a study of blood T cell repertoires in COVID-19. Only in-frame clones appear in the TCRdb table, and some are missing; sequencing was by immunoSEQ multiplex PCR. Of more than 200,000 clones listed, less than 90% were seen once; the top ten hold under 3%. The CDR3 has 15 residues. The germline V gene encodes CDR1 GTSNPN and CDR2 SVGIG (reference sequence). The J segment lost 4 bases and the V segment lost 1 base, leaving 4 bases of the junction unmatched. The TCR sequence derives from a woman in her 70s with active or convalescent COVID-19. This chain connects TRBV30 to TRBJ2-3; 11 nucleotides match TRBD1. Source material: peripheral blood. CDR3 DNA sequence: TGTGCCTGGAGTGAGGGACAGGGGGTCGCAGATACGCAGTATTTT. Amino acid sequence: CAWSEGQGVADTQYF.